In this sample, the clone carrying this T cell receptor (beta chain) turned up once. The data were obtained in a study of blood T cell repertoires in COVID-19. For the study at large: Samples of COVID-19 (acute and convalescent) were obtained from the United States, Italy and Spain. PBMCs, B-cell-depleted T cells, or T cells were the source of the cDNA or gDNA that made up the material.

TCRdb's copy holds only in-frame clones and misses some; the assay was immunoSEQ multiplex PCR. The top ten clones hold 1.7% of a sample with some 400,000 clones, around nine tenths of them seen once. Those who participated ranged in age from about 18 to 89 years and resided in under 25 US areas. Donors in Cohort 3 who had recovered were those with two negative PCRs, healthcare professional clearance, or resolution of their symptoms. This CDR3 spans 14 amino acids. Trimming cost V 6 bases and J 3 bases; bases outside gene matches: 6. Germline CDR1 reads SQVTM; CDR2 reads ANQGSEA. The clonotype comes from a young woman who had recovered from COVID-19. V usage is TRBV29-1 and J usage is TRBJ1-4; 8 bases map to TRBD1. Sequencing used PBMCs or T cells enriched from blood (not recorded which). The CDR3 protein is CSVLTGVANEKLFF. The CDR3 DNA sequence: TGCAGCGTCCTGACAGGGGTGGCTAATGAAAAACTGTTTTTT.